This T cell receptor (beta chain) appears in the sequencing data of a study of type 1 regulatory T cells. Turning to the study itself: T-allo10 is an in vitro-generated, Tr1-enriched CD4 T cell product specific for alloantigen.

Study findings and constraints: Compared with non-type 1 regulatory T cells, type 1 regulatory T cells showed a more restricted TCR repertoire.

V shed 1 base, J shed 6 bases, and the junction held 8 bases outside the gene matches. The CDR3 is 16 residues long. Germline CDR1 and CDR2: SGHRS and YFSETQ. On this clonotype itself: What it binds is not known.

TCRdb fed the reads into MiXCR, producing one record per CDR3 protein. The sample includes more than 60,000 distinct CDR3 sequences, 45% to 50% of them seen just once. The sequenced material came from cultured non-Tr1 T cells, either the whole culture or a sorted T cell fraction (not recorded which). This sequence was found in a human donor in good health. The V and J genes are TRBV5-1 and TRBJ2-3, with 10 bases matching TRBD2. Here the CDR3 reads CASSLRASGGADTQYF. For the CDR3, the DNA is TGCGCCAGCAGCTTGAGGGCCAGCGGGGGGGCGGATACGCAGTATTTT. The full variable domain, in which reference TRBV5-1 and TRBJ2-3 provide the parts outside the CDR3, is KAGVTQTPRYLIKTRGQQVTLSCSPISGHRSVSWYQQTPGQGLQFLFEYFSETQRNKGNFPGRFSGRQFSNSRSEMNVSTLELGDSALYLCASSLRASGGADTQYFGPGTRLTVL.